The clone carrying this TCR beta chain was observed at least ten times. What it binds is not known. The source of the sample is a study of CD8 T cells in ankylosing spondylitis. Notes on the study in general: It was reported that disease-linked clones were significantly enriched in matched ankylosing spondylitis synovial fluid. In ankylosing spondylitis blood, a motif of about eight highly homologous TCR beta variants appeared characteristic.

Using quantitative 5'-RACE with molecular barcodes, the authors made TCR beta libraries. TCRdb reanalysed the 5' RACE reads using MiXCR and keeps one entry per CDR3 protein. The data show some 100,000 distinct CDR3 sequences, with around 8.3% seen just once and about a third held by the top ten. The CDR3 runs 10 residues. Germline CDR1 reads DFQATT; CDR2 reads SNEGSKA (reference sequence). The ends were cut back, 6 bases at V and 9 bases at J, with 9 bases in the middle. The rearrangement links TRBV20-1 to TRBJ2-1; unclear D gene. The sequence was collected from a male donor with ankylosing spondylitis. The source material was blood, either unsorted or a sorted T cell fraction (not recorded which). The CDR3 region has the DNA TGCAGTGCCCAGTCCGGTGAGCAGTTCTTC. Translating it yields CSAQSGEQFF.